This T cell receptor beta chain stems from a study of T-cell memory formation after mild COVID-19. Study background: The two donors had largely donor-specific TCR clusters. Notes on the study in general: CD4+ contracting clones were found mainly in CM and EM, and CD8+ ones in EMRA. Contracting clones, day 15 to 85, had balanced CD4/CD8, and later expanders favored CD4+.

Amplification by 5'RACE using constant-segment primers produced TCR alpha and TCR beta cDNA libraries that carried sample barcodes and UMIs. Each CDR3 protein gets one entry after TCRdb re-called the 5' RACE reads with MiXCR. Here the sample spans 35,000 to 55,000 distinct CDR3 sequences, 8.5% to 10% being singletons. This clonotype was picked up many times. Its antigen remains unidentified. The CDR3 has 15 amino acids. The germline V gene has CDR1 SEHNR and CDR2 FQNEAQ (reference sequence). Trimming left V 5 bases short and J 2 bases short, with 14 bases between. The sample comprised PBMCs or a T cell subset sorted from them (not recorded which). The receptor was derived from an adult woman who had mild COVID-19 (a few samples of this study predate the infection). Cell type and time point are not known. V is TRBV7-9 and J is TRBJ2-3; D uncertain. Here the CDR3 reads CASSPPGLHTDTQYF. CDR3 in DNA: TGTGCCAGCAGCCCCCCCGGCCTTCACACAGATACGCAGTATTTT.